The rows below give T cell receptor beta chains drawn from one sample of a study of T cell responses to AZD1222 COVID-19 vaccine. The table came from immunoSEQ multiplex PCR; TCRdb's copy has only in-frame clones and leaves some out. The sample records under 100,000 clones, 90% to 95% being singletons. The specimen was peripheral blood, collected on day 0 of MenACWY control vaccination. The receptor source for this set is an adult in good health. Each CDR3 is given with its conserved first and last residue. The order of the fields is clone size, D gene, J gene, V gene, CDR3 DNA, CDR3 protein. D genes are given only for firm matches. A row's size may be missing; if present it is once, few, many or a size class.

>once|TRBD1|TRBJ2-7|TRBV3-1/TRBV3-2
TGTGCCAGCAGCCAAGGGACAGGGAACCACTACGAGCAGTACTTC
CASSQGTGNHYEQYF
>NA|NA|TRBJ2-1|TRBV6-4
TGTGCCAGCAGAGGGCAGGTTCACGAGCAGTTCTTC
CASRGQVHEQFF
>NA|NA|TRBJ2-1|TRBV18
TGTGCCAGCTCACCACCGGTAGGGGTAGGCAATGAGCAGTTCTTC
CASSPPVGVGNEQFF
>NA|TRBD2|TRBJ2-4|TRBV3-1/TRBV3-2
TGTGCCAGCAGCCTTAGCGGGGCGGATCAGTACTTC
CASSLSGADQYF
>NA|NA|TRBJ2-1|TRBV20-1
TGCAGTGCTAGTAGCGGAGTTAGCTCCTACAATGAGCAGTTCTTC
CSASSGVSSYNEQFF
>NA|NA|TRBJ2-6|TRBV7-9
TGTGCCAGCAGCAAAACAGGGTCCTCTGGGGCCAACGTCCTGACTTTC
CASSKTGSSGANVLTF
>few|NA|TRBJ1-2|TRBV12-3/TRBV12-4
TGTGCCAGCAGTCACAGGGATATGGGAGGCTACACCTTC
CASSHRDMGGYTF
>once|NA|TRBJ2-7|TRBV12-3/TRBV12-4
TGTGCCAGCAGCACCCGATCCGAGCAGTACTTC
CASSTRSEQYF
>NA|TRBD1|TRBJ2-7|TRBV15
TGTGCCACCAGCATGTTGGACAGGGGGATAGACGAGCAGTACTTC
CATSMLDRGIDEQYF
>NA|TRBD1|TRBJ2-7|TRBV28
TGTGCCAGCAGCGGAATGGGGCAGGGGGCGATCGAGCAGTACTTC
CASSGMGQGAIEQYF
>NA|NA|TRBJ2-2|TRBV19
TGTGCCAGTAGTAACCGGGCCAACACCGGGGAGCTGTTTTTT
CASSNRANTGELFF
>NA|NA|TRBJ1-6|TRBV14
TGTGCCAGCAGCCAAGCCCGGGGACCCCTCCACTTT
CASSQARGPLHF
>NA|NA|TRBJ1-2|TRBV7-2
TGTGCCAGCAGCCCCCAGCCAGGGTTCTATGGCTACACCTTC
CASSPQPGFYGYTF
>NA|NA|TRBJ1-1|TRBV9
TGTGCCAGCAGCTCGGGGGGGGCCGTTGACACTGAAGCTTTCTTT
CASSSGGAVDTEAFF
>NA|NA|TRBJ1-1|TRBV11-2
TGTGCCAGCAGCTTAGGAAGGGGCGCTATGGGAACTGAAGCTTTCTTT
CASSLGRGAMGTEAFF
>NA|NA|TRBJ2-3|TRBV10-3
TGTGCCATCAGTGAGTCGAGTGGGCCTAGATTTGATACGCAGTATTTT
CAISESSGPRFDTQYF
>NA|NA|TRBJ1-4|TRBV3-1/TRBV3-2
TGTGCCAGCAGCCGGATCGGGGGGGAAAAACTGTTTTTT
CASSRIGGEKLFF
>NA|NA|TRBJ1-5|TRBV7-2
TGTGCCAGCAGCTTAGATGGGGGCGGCAATCAGCCCCAGCATTTT
CASSLDGGGNQPQHF
>NA|NA|TRBJ1-1|TRBV29-1
TGCAGCGTTATCCTCAGCGGCACTGAAGCTTTCTTT
CSVILSGTEAFF
>NA|NA|TRBJ1-1|TRBV9
TGTGCCAGCAGCGTAGGGGCGTTAGGGAACACTGAAGCTTTCTTT
CASSVGALGNTEAFF
>NA|NA|TRBJ2-2|TRBV28
TGTGCCAGCAGTTTATTCGGCTCGGTCGGGGAGCTGTTTTTT
CASSLFGSVGELFF
>NA|NA|TRBJ1-5|TRBV15
TGTGCCACCAGCAGAGAGAGGACGAGCAATCAGCCCCAGCATTTT
CATSRERTSNQPQHF
>NA|NA|TRBJ2-3|TRBV6-2/TRBV6-3
TGTGCCAGCAGTCTAGTAACAGATACGCAGTATTTT
CASSLVTDTQYF
>few|NA|TRBJ2-7|TRBV2
TGTGCCAGCAGGAGGGATTGGTTGGGGTCCTACGAGCAGTACTTC
CASRRDWLGSYEQYF
>NA|NA|TRBJ2-2|TRBV30
TGTGCCTGGAGTGTAAACCTTTTGAACACCGGGGAGCTGTTTTTT
CAWSVNLLNTGELFF
>once|TRBD1|TRBJ1-2|TRBV28
TGTGCCAGCACCTTATTCGGACAGGGAGGGGGCTACACCTTC
CASTLFGQGGGYTF
>NA|TRBD1|TRBJ1-2|TRBV6-1
TGTGCCAGCAGTGAGAACTCACAGGGGGCGGACTATGGCTACACCTTC
CASSENSQGADYGYTF
>NA|NA|TRBJ1-6|TRBV7-9
TGTGCCAGCAGCCACAGGGCCGTAGGCTCACCCCTCCACTTT
CASSHRAVGSPLHF
>NA|TRBD2|TRBJ2-1|TRBV19
TGTGCCGGCGGGACTAGCGGGAGTCAGTTCTTC
CAGGTSGSQFF
>NA|TRBD1|TRBJ1-3|TRBV7-2
TGTGCCAGCAGCTTATCTGGGACAGGTGGAAACACCATATATTTT
CASSLSGTGGNTIYF
>NA|NA|TRBJ1-2|TRBV25-1
TGTGCCAGCAGTGAAGGTATCAGGGGCTACACCTTC
CASSEGIRGYTF